Presented here are 27 T cell receptor beta chains from one specimen sequenced in a study of low-dose radiotherapy and immunotherapy resistance in tumors. Specified time point: before trial treatment. Alpha- and beta-chain coverage of first-strand cDNA came from TRAV- and TRBV-specific primers. It was with a constant-region primer and a V-primer adapter that TCRs were amplified over roughly 19 PCR cycles. From the reads, TCRdb called clonotypes with MiXCR, one entry per CDR3 protein. The sample lists around 90,000 distinct CDR3 sequences; approximately 17% were seen once. The sequencing here drew on PBMCs, taken before treatment. The receptors shown here come from a male donor with prostate cancer.

This clonotype was counted ten times or more. The chain is built from TRBV28 and TRBJ1-5; 7 nucleotides agree with TRBD1. This CDR3 has 16 amino acids. CDR1 is MDHEN and CDR2 is SYDVKM in the germline V gene. V shed 5 bases and J 7 bases; nucleotides not matched to a gene: 14. Here the CDR3 reads CASSPLYDRERQPQHF. The CDR3 region has the DNA TGTGCCAGCAGTCCCCTCTATGACAGGGAGCGCCAGCCCCAGCATTTT.

This clonotype was observed many times. This chain joins TRBV5-1 and TRBJ1-4; 10 bases map to TRBD1. V trimming: 4 bases; J trimming: 7 bases; junction bases outside the gene matches: 7. CDR1 is SGHRS and CDR2 is YFSETQ in the germline V gene. This CDR3 contains 15 residues. CDR3 residues: CASSRGTGVFEKLFF. The CDR3 nucleotides are TGCGCCAGCAGCCGAGGGACAGGGGTATTTGAAAAACTGTTTTTT.

The V call is TRBV20-1, the J call TRBJ1-1; 9 nucleotides agree with TRBD1. Germline values: CDR1 DFQATT, CDR2 SNEGSKA (reference sequence). The V and J ends lost 3 bases and 3 bases, in that order; junction bases with no gene match: 8. CDR3 length equals 15 residues. CDR3 in amino acids: CSASGTGKSDTEAFF. The DNA of the CDR3 is TGCAGTGCTAGCGGGACAGGGAAATCGGACACTGAAGCTTTCTTT.

This clonotype has ten or more counts. J is TRBJ1-6 and V is TRBV14; tentative D call: TRBD1 (5 bases). Germline V gives CDR1 SGHDN, CDR2 FVKESK. Trimming took 5 bases from V and 7 from J, leaving 12 bases between them. The CDR3 sequence is 14 residues long. For the CDR3, the DNA is TGTGCCAGCAGCTTTCTCCAGGGAAATTCACCCCTCCACTTT. Protein sequence: CASSFLQGNSPLHF.

This clonotype was observed a handful of times. This chain joins TRBV10-3 and TRBJ1-5; TRBD1 aligns across 7 bases. CDR1 and CDR2 (germline): ENHRY, SYGVKD. CDR3 size: 14 residues. V shed 10 bases, J shed 5 bases, and the junction held 11 bases outside the gene matches. The CDR3 region is CATADRQGDQPQHF. CDR3 in DNA: TGTGCCACCGCCGACCGACAGGGAGATCAGCCCCAGCATTTT.

Regarding this clonotype: The likely explanation is a read error, given a far larger clone one base away. This sequence joins TRBV6-1 and TRBJ2-7; TRBD2 matches 10 bases. The length of the CDR3 is 14 residues. Germline V gene data show CDR1 as MNHNS and CDR2 as SASEGT. In DNA form, the CDR3 reads TGTACCAGCAGCCCGGGACTAGCGCTATACGAGCAGTACTTC. Protein sequence: CTSSPGLALYEQYF.

Many counts were recorded for this clonotype. This chain links TRBV28 with TRBJ1-1, with 7 bases identical to TRBD1. Germline V gene sequence: CDR1 MDHEN, CDR2 SYDVKM. Trimming removed 5 bases from V and 5 bases from J; junction bases left unmatched: 8. CDR3 length: 14 residues. CDR3 residues: CASSPQDRRTEAFF. In DNA form, the CDR3 reads TGTGCCAGCAGTCCGCAGGACAGGAGGACTGAAGCTTTCTTT.

Note on this clonotype: It is likely a read error: a sequence one base away is far more abundant. The V and J genes are TRBV29-1 and TRBJ2-1; TRBD1 matches at 10 bases. The germline V gene has CDR1 SQVTM and CDR2 ANQGSEA. J was trimmed by 13 bases and V by 7 bases; bases with no gene match: 16. The CDR3 contains 14 residues. CDR3: CSAVTGGGKNIQFF. The DNA for the CDR3 is TGCAGCGCCGTGACAGGGGGCGGCAAAAACATTCAGTTCTTC.

This clonotype has a count of ten or more. The chain couples TRBV11-2 to TRBJ2-3; tentative D call: TRBD2 (6 bases). The CDR3 loop spans 14 amino acids. CDR1 is SGHAT and CDR2 is FQNNGV in the germline V gene. V lost 3 bases, J lost 4 bases, and 11 bases lay in between. In DNA, the CDR3 is TGTGCCAGCAGCTTCGGAACTAGCCCAGATACGCAGTATTTT. Translation: CASSFGTSPDTQYF. The entire variable domain, with the rest obtained from reference TRBV11-2 and TRBJ2-3, is as follows: EAGVAQSPRYKIIEKRQSVAFWCNPISGHATLYWYQQILGQGPKLLIQFQNNGVVDDSQLPKDRFSAERLKGVDSTLKIQPAKLEDSAVYLCASSFGTSPDTQYFGPGTRLTVL.

The table lists this clonotype with many counts. At one end the junction does not follow the germline gene, possibly because of a read error. The chain is built from TRBV5-1 and TRBJ1-4; 8 bases align to TRBD1. The germline V gene encodes CDR1 SGHRS and CDR2 YFSETQ. This CDR3 spans 17 amino acids. DNA of the CDR3: TGTGCCAGCAGCTTGTTCGTTCAGGGGGCAATGGGTGAAAAACTGTTTTTT. It translates to CASSLFVQGAMGEKLFF.

A word on this clonotype: It differs at one base from a far larger clone, so likely a read error. This chain joins TRBV6-1 and TRBJ1-4; D is ambiguous. Between the trimmed V and J ends, which lost 5 bases and 0 bases, there was a span of 31 bases. Germline V gene sequence: CDR1 MNHNS, CDR2 SASEGT. The CDR3 consists of 22 residues. The CDR3 nucleotides are TGTGCCAGCAGTTACAGCGTTCCTCTTAGGTTCTGGGCCACTGCAACTAATGAAAAACTGTTTTTT. This gives the protein CASSYSVPLRFWATATNEKLFF.

Ten or more counts support this clonotype. This rearrangement joins TRBV18 to TRBJ2-7, with D unresolved. V lost 8 bases to trimming and J lost 3 bases, with 11 bases between them. Germline V gene sequence: CDR1 KGHSH, CDR2 LQKENI. The CDR3 runs 12 residues. DNA for the CDR3: TGTGCCAGCAGCCAACAAGGCTACGAGCAGTACTTC. It yields the protein CASSQQGYEQYF. The full variable domain, with the rest looked up from reference TRBV18 and TRBJ2-7, is NAGVMQNPRHLVRRRGQEARLRCSPMKGHSHVYWYRQLPEEGLKFMVYLQKENIIDESGMPKERFSAEFPKEGPSILRIQQVVRGDSAAYFCASSQQGYEQYFGPGTRLTVT.

This clonotype was observed a handful of times. The V call is TRBV3-1, the J call TRBJ2-4; D not certain. The germline V gene has CDR1 LGHDT and CDR2 YNNKEL (reference sequence). V lost 2 bases and J 9 bases, leaving 2 bases between the germline ends. The CDR3 is 10 amino acids. CDR3: CASSQFIQYF. DNA for the CDR3: TGTGCCAGCAGCCAATTCATTCAGTACTTC.

Ten or more counts support this clonotype. The gene calls are TRBV4-1 and TRBJ2-7; possibly TRBD1 for D (6 bases). The CDR3 loop spans 15 amino acids. Trimming left V 4 bases short and J 1 base short, with 14 bases between. Per germline, CDR1 MGHRA and CDR2 YSYEKL. CDR3 in amino acids: CASSPGHSNSYEQYF. In DNA form, the CDR3 reads TGCGCCAGCAGCCCGGGACACTCAAATTCCTACGAGCAGTACTTC.

Concerning this clonotype: This likely came from a read error, as a far larger clone is one base away. The rearrangement uses TRBV14 and TRBJ2-5; 10 nucleotides line up with TRBD2. The junction had 13 bases not matched to a gene; V was cut back by 4 bases and J by 11 bases. Germline V lookup: CDR1 SGHDN, CDR2 FVKESK. The CDR3 sequence is 15 residues long. The chain's CDR3 is CASSLAGGGVTEQYF. CDR3 sequence (DNA): TGTGCCAGCAGCCTAGCGGGAGGCGGGGTCACTGAGCAGTACTTC.

This clonotype was found many times. The chain joins TRBV19 to TRBJ2-2; 11 bases match TRBD1. With 6 bases clipped from V and 6 bases from J, the junction kept 3 bases outside the gene matches. The CDR3 loop spans 14 amino acids. Germline CDR1 and CDR2: LNHDA and SQIVND (reference sequence). In DNA, the CDR3 is TGTGCCAGTAGCGGACAGGGGGCTGCCGGGGAGCTGTTTTTT. Translated, it gives CASSGQGAAGELFF. The full variable domain, rest sourced from reference TRBV19 and TRBJ2-2, is DGGITQSPKYLFRKEGQNVTLSCEQNLNHDAMYWYRQDPGQGLRLIYYSQIVNDFQKGDIAEGYSVSREKKESFPLTVTSAQKNPTAFYLCASSGQGAAGELFFGEGSRLTVL.

This clonotype was counted at least ten times. This sequence joins TRBV29-1 and TRBJ2-3, with 11 bases matching TRBD1. The CDR3 contains 16 residues. Trimming cost V 4 bases and J 4 bases; bases outside gene matches: 10. Germline values: CDR1 SQVTM, CDR2 ANQGSEA. Here the CDR3 reads CSVVLDRGQIADTQYF. DNA of the CDR3: TGCAGCGTTGTACTGGACAGGGGGCAAATTGCAGATACGCAGTATTTT.

This clonotype was seen at least ten times. V is TRBV3-1 and J is TRBJ1-2; a possible D gene is TRBD1 (6 bases). The V and J ends lost 0 bases and 4 bases respectively, with 9 bases between them. The germline V gene has CDR1 LGHDT and CDR2 YNNKEL (reference sequence). This CDR3 is 14 amino acids long. CDR3 nucleotide sequence: TGTGCCAGCAGCCAAGACACGGGGGCCTATGGCTACACCTTC. Encoded protein: CASSQDTGAYGYTF.

This clonotype was detected many times. The CDR3 DNA is TGTGCCAGCAGCTTGGATAGCGGGAGGGCCGAAACGCAGTATTTT. Encoded protein: CASSLDSGRAETQYF. The chain uses TRBV5-4 and TRBJ2-3, with TRBD2 identical over 11 bases. From germline, CDR1 is SGHNT and CDR2 YYREEE (reference sequence). The CDR3 totals 15 residues. Trimming removed 0 bases from V and 9 bases from J; junction bases left unmatched: 6.

This clonotype was counted at least ten times. The chain recombines TRBV2 with TRBJ1-1; no definite D call. V was clipped by 0 bases and J by 5 bases, with 16 bases between them. Germline V gene data show CDR1 as SNHLY and CDR2 as FYNNEI. The CDR3 covers 16 residues. The CDR3, as DNA: TGTGCCAGCAGTGAAGCGGGGATGGAGGGAGTTACTGAAGCTTTCTTT. Amino acids: CASSEAGMEGVTEAFF.

This clonotype has a count of ten or more. V gene TRBV5-1 combines with J gene TRBJ2-2; 11 bases fit TRBD2. This CDR3 spans 17 amino acids. V trimming: 0 bases; J trimming: 2 bases; junction bases outside the gene matches: 3. The germline gives CDR1 SGHRS, CDR2 YFSETQ. The DNA for the CDR3 is TGCGCCAGCAGCTTGGGGGGACTAGCGGTAAACACCGGGGAGCTGTTTTTT. This translates into CASSLGGLAVNTGELFF.

In its sample, this clonotype was seen a few times. The V gene is TRBV27, the J gene TRBJ2-7; no definite D call. Trimming removed 2 bases from V and 8 bases from J, with 7 bases in between. The CDR3 extends over 11 amino acids. Germline CDR1 MNHEY, CDR2 SMNVEV (reference sequence). The chain's CDR3 is CASSLGHQQYF. Here the CDR3 DNA reads TGTGCCAGCAGTTTAGGCCACCAGCAGTACTTC.

This clonotype has a count of ten or more. The chain joins TRBV10-3 to TRBJ1-4, with D hard to call. V dropped 6 bases and J dropped 7 bases, with 12 bases sitting between them. Germline V lookup: CDR1 ENHRY, CDR2 SYGVKD. The CDR3 length is 13 residues. The CDR3, as DNA: TGTGCCATCAGGGGGTCCGGGAGTGAAAAACTGTTTTTT. Translating it yields CAIRGSGSEKLFF.

This clonotype was counted only a few times. V gene TRBV27 combines with J gene TRBJ1-5; 9 nucleotides line up with TRBD1. Germline-derived CDR1 and CDR2 are MNHEY and SMNVEV (reference sequence). Losses at the gene ends were 4 bases for V and 3 bases for J; bases not matched to a gene: 4. This CDR3 spans 15 amino acids. CDR3 coding DNA: TGTGCCAGCAGTTCCGGGACAGGGTACAATCAGCCCCAGCATTTT. It codes for CASSSGTGYNQPQHF.

In its sample, this clonotype was seen many times. DNA of the CDR3: TGTGCCTGGAGTGGTCCGGGGGGGGAGACCCAGTACTTC. Its translation: CAWSGPGGETQYF. The gene calls are TRBV30 and TRBJ2-5, with 8 positions matching TRBD2. V trimming: 1 base; J trimming: 5 bases; junction bases outside the gene matches: 3. The CDR3 runs 13 residues. Germline V gene lookup returns CDR1 GTSNPN and CDR2 SVGIG (reference sequence).

This clonotype was recorded at least ten times. CDR3 bases: TGTGCCACCAGTGACTCGGGACAGGGCAGGGATACGCAGTATTTT. It encodes CATSDSGQGRDTQYF. The chain has TRBV24-1 and TRBJ2-3; 9 bases align to TRBD1. Per the germline V gene, CDR1 is KGHDR and CDR2 is SFDVKD. The CDR3 runs to 15 residues. Unmatched junction bases numbered 7, after V lost 4 bases and J lost 6 bases.

Many counts were recorded for this clonotype. The rearrangement uses TRBV6-1 and TRBJ2-4; 9 bases agree with TRBD1. The CDR3 has 14 amino acids. The germline gives CDR1 MNHNS, CDR2 SASEGT. The V segment lost 6 bases and the J segment 14 bases; nucleotides outside the gene matches: 14. The chain's CDR3 is CASSNPTGGPEEYF. CDR3 sequence (DNA): TGTGCCAGCAGCAATCCTACAGGGGGCCCCGAGGAGTACTTC.